These T cell receptor beta chains were read from a single sample in a study of control samples from healthy donors and cancer patients. Sequenced by immunoSEQ multiplex PCR; TCRdb stores in-frame clones only, minus some. Among fewer than 500,000 clones listed, approximately 90% were seen once. Sequencing was done on a sample of PBMCs. These receptors all come from a man aged 35 to 55 with head and neck cancer. The CDR3 runs from the conserved cysteine through the conserved F or W. A D gene is named only where the DNA matches it firmly. Clone size appears in some rows only: once, few, many, or a class for an expanded clone.

V,D,size,J,CDR3,DNA
TRBV7-8,NA,NA,TRBJ1-5,CASSLASMGSGLGQPQHF,TGTGCCAGCAGCTTAGCCAGCATGGGGTCAGGCCTGGGCCAGCCCCAGCATTTT
TRBV24-1,NA,few,TRBJ1-4,CATSERQNEKLFF,TGTGCCACCAGTGAAAGACAGAATGAAAAACTGTTTTTT
TRBV30,TRBD1,NA,TRBJ2-5,CAWSVRYGTGTLGAQYF,TGTGCCTGGAGTGTACGATACGGGACAGGGACCCTCGGGGCCCAGTACTTC
TRBV24-1,NA,once,TRBJ2-5,CATSDPGTKETQYF,TGTGCCACCAGTGACCCGGGGACGAAAGAGACCCAGTACTTC
TRBV14,TRBD1,NA,TRBJ2-6,CASSQTGFSGANVLTF,TGTGCCAGCAGCCAGACAGGGTTCTCTGGGGCCAACGTCCTGACTTTC
TRBV4-3,TRBD1,NA,TRBJ1-1,CASSQARQGATEAFF,TGCGCCAGCAGCCAAGCGAGGCAGGGGGCGACTGAAGCTTTCTTT
TRBV7-2,TRBD2,NA,TRBJ2-3,CASSAAGGGDTQYF,TGTGCCAGCAGCGCAGCGGGAGGTGGAGATACGCAGTATTTT
TRBV30,NA,few,TRBJ1-5,CAWSGGSNQPQHF,TGTGCCTGGAGTGGAGGTAGCAATCAGCCCCAGCATTTT
TRBV7-2,NA,NA,TRBJ2-2,CASSLFEGYAAGELFF,TGTGCCAGCAGCTTGTTTGAAGGGTACGCGGCCGGGGAGCTGTTTTTT
TRBV7-9,TRBD2,NA,TRBJ2-5,CASSLGTSGETQYF,TGTGCCAGCAGCTTAGGGACTAGCGGAGAGACCCAGTACTTC
TRBV6-2/TRBV6-3,NA,few,TRBJ1-5,CASSYGEQPQHF,TGTGCCAGCAGTTACGGCGAGCAGCCCCAGCATTTT
TRBV6-5,NA,once,TRBJ1-2,CASTRTVYTF,TGTGCCAGCACCCGGACCGTCTACACCTTC
TRBV6-5,TRBD1,NA,TRBJ1-6,CASSLGGMPPLHF,TGTGCCAGCTCCTTAGGGGGCATGCCACCCCTCCACTTT
TRBV7-2,NA,NA,TRBJ1-1,CASSHPGGNTEAFF,TGTGCCAGCAGTCACCCAGGTGGGAACACTGAAGCTTTCTTT
TRBV9,TRBD1,once,TRBJ2-2,CASTRQGANTGELFF,TGTGCCAGCACGAGACAGGGGGCGAACACCGGGGAGCTGTTTTTT
TRBV6-5,NA,NA,TRBJ2-5,CASSYGGRKETQYF,TGTGCCAGCAGTTACGGGGGGAGGAAAGAGACCCAGTACTTC
TRBV7-8,NA,NA,TRBJ1-2,CASSRGGVVYGYTF,TGTGCCAGCAGCAGGGGTGGGGTGGTTTATGGCTACACCTTC
TRBV5-1,NA,once,TRBJ2-1,CASSLEWSYNEQFF,TGCGCCAGCAGCTTGGAGTGGTCCTACAATGAGCAGTTCTTC
TRBV14,NA,NA,TRBJ2-7,CASSFMDRFGEQYF,TGTGCCAGCAGCTTCATGGACAGATTCGGCGAGCAGTACTTC
TRBV15,NA,NA,TRBJ2-4,CATSNSDSGGGIQYF,TGTGCCACCAGCAACTCGGACAGTGGCGGCGGCATTCAGTACTTC
TRBV3-1/TRBV3-2,NA,NA,TRBJ2-2,CASSHRQFTGELFF,TGTGCCAGCAGCCATCGTCAGTTTACCGGGGAGCTGTTTTTT
TRBV13,NA,once,TRBJ1-1,CASSFGSRGGWGTEAFF,TGTGCCAGCAGCTTCGGAAGCCGCGGGGGATGGGGGACTGAAGCTTTCTTT
TRBV3-1/TRBV3-2,NA,NA,TRBJ1-1,CASSQGGAMNTEAFF,TGTGCCAGCAGCCAAGGGGGGGCCATGAACACTGAAGCTTTCTTT
TRBV11-3,NA,NA,TRBJ2-5,CASSLVGGAWETQYF,TGTGCCAGCAGCTTAGTAGGCGGGGCTTGGGAGACCCAGTACTTC
TRBV5-1,TRBD1,NA,TRBJ2-3,CASSTTGVGDTQYF,TGCGCCAGCAGCACGACAGGGGTTGGAGATACGCAGTATTTT
TRBV5-4,NA,NA,TRBJ2-3,CASSSPFTDTQYF,TGTGCCAGCAGCTCCCCTTTCACAGATACGCAGTATTTT